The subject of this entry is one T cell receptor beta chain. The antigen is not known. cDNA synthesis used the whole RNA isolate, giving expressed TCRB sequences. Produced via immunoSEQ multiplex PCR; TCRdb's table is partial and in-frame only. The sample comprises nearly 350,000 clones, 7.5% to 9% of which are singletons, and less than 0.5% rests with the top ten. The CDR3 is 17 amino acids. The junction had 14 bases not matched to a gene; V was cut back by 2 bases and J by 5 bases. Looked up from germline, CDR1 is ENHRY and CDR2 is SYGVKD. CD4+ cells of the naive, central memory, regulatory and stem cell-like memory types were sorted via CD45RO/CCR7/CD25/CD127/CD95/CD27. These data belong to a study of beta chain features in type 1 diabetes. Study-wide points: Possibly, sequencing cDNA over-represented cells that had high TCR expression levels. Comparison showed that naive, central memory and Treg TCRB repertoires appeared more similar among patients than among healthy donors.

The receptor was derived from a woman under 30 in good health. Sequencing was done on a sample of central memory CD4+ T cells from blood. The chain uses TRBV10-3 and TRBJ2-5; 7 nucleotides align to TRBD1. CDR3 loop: CAISEGIGDSFRETQYF. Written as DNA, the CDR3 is TGTGCCATCAGTGAGGGGATCGGGGACAGCTTTCGGGAGACCCAGTACTTC.